Listed below are T cell receptor beta chains from one sample, sequenced in a study of blood T cell repertoires in COVID-19. Assay used: immunoSEQ multiplex PCR; TCRdb lists only in-frame clones, some missing. Of about 300,000 clones detected, 90% appear once; the ten largest clones hold 6.8%. The sequenced sample was peripheral blood. The source of these receptors is a woman between 25 and 40 years old with COVID-19, enrolled during active disease. Each CDR3 is given with its conserved first and last residue. The D gene is left open where the match is weak. The size field is filled for only some rows; it gives once, few, many or a size class.

>TRBJ2-7|TRBV7-9|TRBD2|NA
TGTGCCAGCAGCTCGCGCGGGAGTGGGTACGAGCAGTACTTC
CASSSRGSGYEQYF
>TRBJ2-7|TRBV2|NA|once
TGTGCCAGCAGTGAGTTTCCCTTAAACAGCGGCGAGCAGTACTTC
CASSEFPLNSGEQYF
>TRBJ1-5|TRBV11-2|TRBD1|NA
TGTGCCAGCAGCTCCGGGACAGCTTATAGCAATCAGCCCCAGCATTTT
CASSSGTAYSNQPQHF
>TRBJ1-5|TRBV7-2|TRBD1|NA
TGTGCCAGCAGCTTAGCTACAGGGGCAGGCAATCAGCCCCAGCATTTT
CASSLATGAGNQPQHF
>TRBJ2-4|TRBV2|NA|NA
TGTGCCAGCAGTGAAAAGGTAGCGGCCTTAGACGGCGCCAAAAACATTCAGTACTTC
CASSEKVAALDGAKNIQYF
>TRBJ2-7|TRBV30|NA|NA
TGTGCCTGGAGTATTCCCCCGGGGAATTCCTACGAGCAGTACTTC
CAWSIPPGNSYEQYF
>TRBJ1-1|TRBV5-6|NA|NA
TGTGCCAGCAGTTTGGGGCAGGCGAACACTGAAGCTTTCTTT
CASSLGQANTEAFF
>TRBJ1-2|TRBV5-4|NA|NA
TGTGCCAGCAGCACCCGGACACAAGCTAACTATGGCTACACCTTC
CASSTRTQANYGYTF
>TRBJ1-4|TRBV19|NA|NA
TGTGCCAGTGGTAAGACAGAAAATGAAAAACTGTTTTTT
CASGKTENEKLFF
>TRBJ1-2|TRBV9|NA|NA
TGTGCCAGCAGCGTAGCCCCTGGGGGGGAAGATGGCTACACCTTC
CASSVAPGGEDGYTF
>TRBJ1-4|TRBV30|NA|NA
TGTGCCCCCCACGGGAATGAAAAACTGTTTTTT
CAPHGNEKLFF
>TRBJ1-2|TRBV5-4|NA|NA
TGTGCCAGCAGCGGCAGGGGTTGGTCTAACTATGGCTACACCTTC
CASSGRGWSNYGYTF
>TRBJ1-4|TRBV5-8|NA|once
TGTGCCAGCAGCCAGGTAGATGAAAAACTGTTTTTT
CASSQVDEKLFF
>TRBJ1-1|TRBV10-3|NA|NA
TGTGCCATCAGTGAAAAGGGGACTGAAGCTTTCTTT
CAISEKGTEAFF
>TRBJ2-7|TRBV21-1|NA|NA
TGTGCCAGCAGCAAAGAGGCTAGCGGGAGCTCCTACGAGCAGTACTTC
CASSKEASGSSYEQYF
>TRBJ2-3|TRBV7-6|NA|NA
TGTGCCAGCAGCTTAGTAATATCCGCGAGGGCAGATACGCAGTATTTT
CASSLVISARADTQYF
>TRBJ1-6|TRBV30|NA|NA
TGTGCCTGGAGTGCTACCCGGACAGTAGGCAATTCACCCCTCCACTTT
CAWSATRTVGNSPLHF
>TRBJ2-7|TRBV10-1|TRBD2|NA
TGCGCCAGCAGTGCCGGGACTAGCGGGTTTTACGAGCAGTACTTC
CASSAGTSGFYEQYF
>TRBJ2-1|TRBV24-1|TRBD2|NA
TGTGCCACCAGTGGCGGGGGTTCTCCCAATGAGCAGTTCTTC
CATSGGGSPNEQFF
>TRBJ1-2|TRBV27|TRBD1|NA
TGTGCCAGCAGCACCCAGGGGGACTATGGCTACACCTTC
CASSTQGDYGYTF
>TRBJ2-5|TRBV5-1|NA|NA
TGCGCCAGCAGCTTGGATGCAGGGGCGATACAAGAGACCCAGTACTTC
CASSLDAGAIQETQYF
>TRBJ1-2|TRBV4-2|NA|NA
TGTGCCAGCAGCCAGCGCGACAGGCCGCCTAACTATGGCTACACCTTC
CASSQRDRPPNYGYTF
>TRBJ2-7|TRBV6-5|NA|NA
TGTGCCAGCAGTTACTCGACCGGTCCGGGCGAGCAGTACTTC
CASSYSTGPGEQYF
>TRBJ1-6|TRBV19|NA|few
TGTGCCAGTACCCAGTCCCGAGGGAATTCACCCCTCCACTTT
CASTQSRGNSPLHF
>TRBJ2-5|TRBV5-4|NA|NA
TGTGCCAGCAGCTTCGGACTTGTAGGGGAGACCCAGTACTTC
CASSFGLVGETQYF
>TRBJ1-2|TRBV29-1|TRBD1|NA
TGCAGCGCCCCCGGGACAGCCTATGGCTACACCTTC
CSAPGTAYGYTF
>TRBJ1-3|TRBV29-1|NA|NA
TGCAGCGGGGCTCAAGGAAACACCATATATTTT
CSGAQGNTIYF
>TRBJ1-2|TRBV27|NA|NA
TGTGCCAGCAGTTTACTCGGCTATGGCTACACCTTC
CASSLLGYGYTF
>TRBJ1-1|TRBV28|TRBD1|NA
TGTGCCAGCAGTCCCACCGGGGACAGGGGGCAAGGGAACACTGAAGCTTTCTTT
CASSPTGDRGQGNTEAFF
>TRBJ2-2|TRBV6-6|TRBD1|few
TGTGCCAGCAGAAGACCGGGACAGGGGGGTACCGGGGAGCTGTTTTTT
CASRRPGQGGTGELFF
>TRBJ1-5|TRBV7-2|NA|NA
TGTGCCAGCAGCTTAGAGGTGGGGGGGATGAGCAATCAGCCCCAGCATTTT
CASSLEVGGMSNQPQHF
>TRBJ2-7|TRBV2|NA|once
TGTGCCAGCAAATCCCAACGGGATCTCGAGCAGTACTTC
CASKSQRDLEQYF
>TRBJ2-3|TRBV7-3|TRBD2|NA
TGTGCCAGCAGCTTAAGGGGACTAGCGGGAGGTGGTACGCAGTATTTT
CASSLRGLAGGGTQYF
>TRBJ1-4|TRBV9|NA|NA
TGTGCCAGCAGCTTGGGCCTCCGCGAAAAACTGTTTTTT
CASSLGLREKLFF
>TRBJ1-1|TRBV5-8|NA|NA
TGTGCCAGCAGCCTAATCCACAGGACACCAAACACTGAAGCTTTCTTT
CASSLIHRTPNTEAFF
>TRBJ2-1|TRBV29-1|NA|NA
TGCAGCGTCCCAGGCGCTTCCCCGGGATTCTTC
CSVPGASPGFF
>TRBJ2-1|TRBV19|NA|NA
TGTGCCAGTAGTATAGTCGGCGGACAACCCCACAATGAGCAGTTCTTC
CASSIVGGQPHNEQFF
>TRBJ1-1|TRBV18|NA|NA
TGTGCCAGCTCACCGCCTACAGGGTCAAACACTGAAGCTTTCTTT
CASSPPTGSNTEAFF
>TRBJ2-3|TRBV30|NA|NA
TGTGCCGGGGGGTGGGCCCGAGATACGCAGTATTTT
CAGGWARDTQYF
>TRBJ1-6|TRBV12-3/TRBV12-4|NA|NA
TGTGCCAGCAGCCCCACGGGTTCACCCCTCCACTTT
CASSPTGSPLHF
>TRBJ1-2|TRBV6-5|NA|NA
TGTGCCAGCAGTTACTTGACAGGCCTGGGTGGCTATGGCTACACCTTC
CASSYLTGLGGYGYTF
>TRBJ1-1|TRBV5-6|TRBD1|once
TGTGCCAGCAGCCCCGGGACAGGGGCCCTGAACACTGAAGCTTTCTTT
CASSPGTGALNTEAFF
>TRBJ2-6|TRBV2|TRBD1|NA
TGTGCCAGCACGCGCACCGGGACAGGGACTGGGGCCAACGTCCTGACTTTC
CASTRTGTGTGANVLTF
>TRBJ2-2|TRBV6-2/TRBV6-3|NA|NA
TGTGCCAGCAGCCTAGGAGAGTCCGGGGAGCTGTTTTTT
CASSLGESGELFF
>TRBJ1-5|TRBV5-8|NA|NA
TGTGCCAGCAGCTTGGTACAGGATAGCAATCAGCCCCAGCATTTT
CASSLVQDSNQPQHF
>TRBJ1-2|TRBV18|NA|NA
TGTGCCAGCTCACCAGCGGGGGCCGCTAACTATGGCTACACCTTC
CASSPAGAANYGYTF